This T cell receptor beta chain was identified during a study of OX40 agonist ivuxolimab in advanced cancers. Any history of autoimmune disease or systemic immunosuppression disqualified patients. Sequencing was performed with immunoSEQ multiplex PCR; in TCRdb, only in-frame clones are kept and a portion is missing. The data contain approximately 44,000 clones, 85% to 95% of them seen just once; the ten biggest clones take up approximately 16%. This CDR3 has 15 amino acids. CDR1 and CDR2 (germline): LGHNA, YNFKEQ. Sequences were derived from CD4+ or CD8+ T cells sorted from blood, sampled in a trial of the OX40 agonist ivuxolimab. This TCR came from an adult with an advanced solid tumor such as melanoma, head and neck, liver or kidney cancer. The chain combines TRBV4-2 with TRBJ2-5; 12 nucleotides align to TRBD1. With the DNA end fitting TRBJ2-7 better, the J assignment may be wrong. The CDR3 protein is CASSQEGQGAAEQYF. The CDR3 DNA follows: TGTGCCAGCAGCCAAGAGGGACAGGGGGCGGCCGAGCAGTACTTC.